A selection of T cell receptor beta chains follows, all from one sample in a study of cytotoxic CD8 clonotypes in ibrutinib-treated CLL. TCRdb keeps only in-frame clones here, not all; method: immunoSEQ multiplex PCR. The sample lists 50,000 to 60,000 clones; around four fifths were seen once. Source: PBMCs, taken after 24 months of ibrutinib treatment. Source of these receptors: a human donor with chronic lymphocytic leukemia. Both conserved end residues are part of each CDR3. The D gene is left open where the match is weak. Only some rows state a clone size, as once, few, many or a class for expanded clones.

d_call,j_call,clone_size,v_call,cdr3_aa,cdr3_nt
TRBD1,TRBJ2-1,once,TRBV6-1,CASSEGTGGREQFF,TGTGCCAGCAGTGAAGGGACAGGGGGCCGGGAGCAGTTCTTC
.,TRBJ1-5,few,TRBV27,CASSFSPARTQHF,TGTGCCAGCAGTTTTAGCCCCGCTCGGACCCAGCATTTT
TRBD2,TRBJ2-1,few,TRBV2,CATAPGLADTNEQFF,TGTGCCACCGCACCGGGACTAGCGGACACCAATGAGCAGTTCTTC
.,TRBJ1-1,.,TRBV6-1,CASSELVNTEAFF,TGTGCCAGCAGTGAACTAGTAAACACTGAAGCTTTCTTT
.,TRBJ1-1,once,TRBV4-1,CASSPSRGGTEAFF,TGCGCCAGCAGCCCGTCTCGGGGAGGTACTGAAGCTTTCTTT
.,TRBJ2-5,.,TRBV19,CATSTSGTSPWETQYF,TGTGCCACCTCAACTTCCGGGACATCTCCTTGGGAGACCCAGTACTTC
.,TRBJ1-6,.,TRBV6-6,CASRPGSGGALHF,TGTGCCAGCAGACCAGGTTCGGGGGGAGCCCTCCACTTT
TRBD1,TRBJ1-2,.,TRBV28,CASSPISPTGDGYTF,TGTGCCAGCAGTCCGATATCCCCCACAGGGGACGGCTACACCTTC
TRBD1,TRBJ1-5,.,TRBV15,CATPVRTGVVRDQPQHF,TGTGCCACCCCTGTGCGGACAGGGGTAGTACGAGATCAGCCCCAGCATTTT
TRBD2,TRBJ2-1,.,TRBV2,CASSPTSGRASGNEQFF,TGTGCCAGCAGTCCGACTAGCGGGAGGGCATCCGGGAATGAGCAGTTCTTC
.,TRBJ2-3,.,TRBV5-4,CASSPQGGRDTQYF,TGTGCCAGCAGCCCGCAAGGGGGGCGCGATACGCAGTATTTT
TRBD2,TRBJ2-1,.,TRBV6-5,CASSSRPSGNNEQFF,TGTGCCAGCAGTTCGAGGCCTAGCGGGAACAATGAGCAGTTCTTC
.,TRBJ2-2,.,TRBV18,CASSPRLTNTGELFF,TGTGCCAGCTCACCTCGACTAACGAACACCGGGGAGCTGTTTTTT
.,TRBJ2-7,.,TRBV5-4,CASSLAGGNEQYF,TGTGCCAGCAGCTTGGCCGGGGGAAACGAGCAGTACTTC
TRBD1,TRBJ1-4,.,TRBV27,CASSSGQGREKLFF,TGTGCCAGCAGTTCCGGACAGGGGAGAGAAAAACTGTTTTTT
.,TRBJ2-7,.,TRBV11-1,CASSPRDNSYEQYF,TGTGCCAGCAGCCCCCGGGACAATTCCTACGAGCAGTACTTC
.,TRBJ1-1,.,TRBV6-5,CASSYSENTEAFF,TGTGCCAGCAGTTACTCGGAAAACACTGAAGCTTTCTTT
.,TRBJ1-1,.,TRBV6-1,CASIISGVTEAFF,TGTGCCAGCATAATCTCAGGGGTCACTGAAGCTTTCTTT
.,TRBJ2-7,.,TRBV6-1,CASREGQSYEQYF,TGTGCCAGCAGGGAAGGACAGTCCTACGAGCAGTACTTC
.,TRBJ1-1,.,TRBV20-1,CSARSGTEAFF,TGCAGTGCTAGATCAGGGACTGAAGCTTTCTTT
.,TRBJ1-5,once,TRBV2,CASRSDSNQPQHF,TGTGCCAGCAGGAGCGACAGTAATCAGCCCCAGCATTTT
.,TRBJ2-7,.,TRBV7-9,CASSSAEQYF,TGTGCCAGCAGCTCAGCCGAGCAGTACTTC
.,TRBJ2-3,.,TRBV5-1,CASSPSYFGTDTQYF,TGCGCCAGCAGCCCGAGTTATTTCGGCACAGATACGCAGTATTTT
.,TRBJ1-3,.,TRBV2,CARTGAGNTIYF,TGTGCCAGGACGGGGGCGGGAAACACCATATATTTT
TRBD2,TRBJ2-7,medium-sized,TRBV5-6,CASSYGTSGRDEQYF,TGTGCCAGCAGCTATGGGACTAGCGGGAGGGACGAGCAGTACTTC
.,TRBJ2-1,.,TRBV6-5,CASSYSGDYVEQFF,TGTGCCAGCAGTTACTCGGGCGACTACGTTGAGCAGTTCTTC
.,TRBJ2-1,.,TRBV27,CASSLSRRLNEQFF,TGTGCCAGCAGTTTATCGCGGAGATTGAATGAGCAGTTCTTC
TRBD1,TRBJ2-7,.,TRBV6-6,CASRPGQVGKMEQYF,TGTGCCAGCAGACCCGGACAGGTCGGAAAAATGGAGCAGTACTTC
TRBD2,TRBJ2-1,.,TRBV11-3,CASSWGLAGEGEQFF,TGTGCCAGCAGCTGGGGACTAGCGGGAGAGGGAGAGCAGTTCTTC
.,TRBJ1-2,.,TRBV7-3,CASSLTGEANYGYTF,TGTGCCAGCAGCTTAACGGGCGAGGCTAACTATGGCTACACCTTC
.,TRBJ1-1,.,TRBV6-6,CASSKLRGLRMEAFF,TGTGCCAGCAGTAAACTACGGGGGCTCCGTATGGAAGCTTTCTTT
.,TRBJ1-2,.,TRBV19,CASLLLGQDYGYTF,TGTGCCAGTCTATTATTGGGCCAGGACTATGGCTACACCTTC
TRBD2,TRBJ2-3,.,TRBV4-3,CASSPRLAGDTQYF,TGCGCCAGCAGCCCTCGACTAGCGGGAGATACGCAGTATTTT
TRBD1,TRBJ1-1,.,TRBV5-1,CASSLSVQGTTEAFF,TGCGCCAGCAGCTTGTCTGTACAGGGGACGACTGAAGCTTTCTTT
.,TRBJ1-4,.,TRBV2,CASSIGLTTGITNEKLFF,TGTGCCAGCAGTATCGGACTTACAACAGGGATCACTAATGAAAAACTGTTTTTT
TRBD2,TRBJ2-1,few,TRBV7-9,CASSLGLAGGDEQFF,TGTGCCAGCAGCCTGGGACTAGCGGGAGGGGATGAGCAGTTCTTC
.,TRBJ2-6,.,TRBV7-9,CASSQGNSGANVLTF,TGTGCCAGCAGCCAGGGAAACTCTGGGGCCAACGTCCTGACTTTC
TRBD1,TRBJ1-2,.,TRBV6-5,CAIKPGTGDAGYTF,TGTGCCATCAAGCCGGGGACAGGGGACGCCGGCTACACCTTC
.,TRBJ2-2,.,TRBV6-4,CASSDNAPGEGGELFF,TGTGCCAGCAGTGACAACGCGCCAGGGGAGGGCGGGGAGCTGTTTTTT
TRBD1,TRBJ1-5,.,TRBV6-6,CASSPGQGGNQPQHF,TGTGCCAGCAGTCCTGGACAGGGAGGCAATCAGCCCCAGCATTTT
.,TRBJ2-7,once,TRBV7-2,CASSLRARGDEQYF,TGTGCCAGCAGCTTACGTGCCCGCGGGGACGAGCAGTACTTC
.,TRBJ2-5,.,TRBV5-1,CASSVQETQYF,TGCGCCAGCAGCGTCCAAGAGACCCAGTACTTC
.,TRBJ2-4,.,TRBV5-1,CASRTDEGDIQYF,TGCGCCAGCAGAACAGACGAGGGGGACATTCAGTACTTC
.,TRBJ1-1,once,TRBV30,CAWSADPRTDRNTEAFF,TGTGCCTGGAGTGCCGATCCCCGGACAGACCGGAACACTGAAGCTTTCTTT
.,TRBJ2-5,.,TRBV11-2,CASSLAAETQYF,TGTGCCAGCAGCTTAGCGGCGGAGACCCAGTACTTC
TRBD2,TRBJ2-7,.,TRBV7-8,CASSRLAGGEQYF,TGTGCCAGCAGCCGTCTAGCGGGAGGCGAGCAGTACTTC
TRBD1,TRBJ2-7,.,TRBV23-1,CASSLRTGNGNYSYEQYF,TGCGCCAGCAGTTTGCGGACAGGGAACGGAAACTATTCTTACGAGCAGTACTTC
.,TRBJ1-5,.,TRBV18,CASSPTDNQPQHF,TGTGCCAGCTCACCGACAGACAATCAGCCCCAGCATTTT
TRBD1,TRBJ2-3,.,TRBV25-1,CASSELGTGAGDTQYF,TGTGCCAGCAGTGAATTAGGGACAGGGGCGGGAGATACGCAGTATTTT
.,TRBJ1-1,.,TRBV4-1,CASSQAGGLGTEAFF,TGCGCCAGCAGCCAGGCGGGAGGCCTCGGAACTGAAGCTTTCTTT
.,TRBJ1-1,.,TRBV30,CAWRLHPEAFF,TGTGCCTGGAGACTCCACCCTGAAGCTTTCTTT
.,TRBJ1-1,.,TRBV5-1,CASSLEEGWPTEAFF,TGCGCCAGCAGCTTGGAGGAGGGGTGGCCCACTGAAGCTTTCTTT
TRBD2,TRBJ2-1,.,TRBV11-3,CASSLGASGRVEQFF,TGTGCCAGCAGCTTAGGGGCTAGCGGGAGGGTTGAGCAGTTCTTC
TRBD2,TRBJ2-1,.,TRBV12-5,CASDTSGSNEQFF,TGTGCTAGTGATACTAGCGGGAGCAATGAGCAGTTCTTC
.,TRBJ2-1,.,TRBV27,CASRLRGEQFF,TGTGCCAGCAGGCTTAGGGGGGAGCAGTTCTTC
.,TRBJ1-2,few,TRBV7-2,CASSQAGTTYGYTF,TGTGCCAGCAGCCAAGCCGGGACGACGTATGGCTACACCTTC
.,TRBJ1-1,once,TRBV19,CASSIAPPGNTEAFF,TGTGCCAGTAGTATAGCCCCCCCCGGTAACACTGAAGCTTTCTTT